This entry concerns a single TCR beta chain. This clone was counted once. Its target antigen remains unknown. No much larger clone is present one base from it, and per-base qualities are unavailable. V is clipped by 8 bases and J by 8 bases, and the sequence between their germline boundaries is 15 bases long. The CDR3 runs 11 amino acids, cysteine and phenylalanine included. This entry keeps only the CDR3 DNA: 33 bases, framed from base 1. CDR1 is given as GTSNPN and CDR2 as SVGIG, both from the germline V gene (reference sequence). The entry originates in a study of T cell responses to AZD1222 COVID-19 vaccine (dated by TCRdb to the early 2020s). Study-wide context: TCR sequencing covered fewer than 250 trial participants: 200 to 210 given two doses of AZD1222 and 26 given two doses of MenACWY control vaccine. Trial participants were enrolled by age into subgroups of 18-55, 56-69 and 70-plus years, and about 150, 27 and 61 TCR-sequenced participants, respectively, were included in these subgroups.

The CDR3 regions of human TCRbeta chains were subjected to immunosequencing. Per the authors' processing: Repertoire TCRs were matched against a reference library of SARS-CoV-2-specific TCRs generated with the MIRA antigen-specificity platform. Breadth was defined as the fraction of unique TCRs that were SARS-CoV-2-associated. Depth was defined as the fraction of total T cells that were SARS-CoV-2-associated. Using the MIRA data, each spike-specific TCR was assigned both to the spike region to which the TCR was reactive and to a CD4 or CD8 class. Log10-transformed breadth and depth values were compared by one-way ANOVA with Sidak's multiple comparisons tests. This is the immuneACCESS table as TCRdb keeps it, with only in-frame sequences that have V and J called. A part of the clones is gone; compared with another copy, unresolved V genes explain less than half, and the rest is unexplained. The V and J calls and the clone size are those of that table, but D and trimming were determined from the DNA. The sample records roughly 65,000 clones, less than 85% of which are singletons. The top ten clonotypes cover roughly 23% of the sample.

The investigation overall reported the following: The 56-69-year group was small, and its depth increase did not reach significance, likely because of low power. Participants were mostly white British, with more females than males. The authors suggested clonal diversity may have been underestimated. Because no samples from the day 14 peak response were available, repertoires could be characterized only after the peak T cell response. CD4 TCRs associated with the vaccine covered the entire spike protein, and the dominant responses were in regions 160-218 and 743-854. Reportedly, close to half of the unique spike-specific TCRs recognized epitopes lying outside the regions that are mutated in the B.1.351 and B.1.1.7 variants. Conclusions about previously exposed vaccinees are limited because only a handful of AZD1222 recipients were SARS-CoV-2 seropositive at baseline. A significant rise in spike-specific TCR breadth and depth was observed after two AZD1222 doses relative to day 0 and relative to MenACWY recipients.

The label giving this sample's time point can be read as: about 28 days (+/-7) after the second vaccine dose. AZD1222 recipients given second doses at about 4 weeks or at about 12 weeks were pooled, since spike-specific TCR depth and breadth were not found to differ between the two schedules. Vaccinee samples came from UK trials COV001 and COV002, including a single-blind randomized controlled phase 2/3 trial of AZD1222 (ChAdOx1 nCoV-19) in healthy adults. For TCRbeta chain sequencing, PBMC samples were collected from trial participants at day 0 and at day 28 after the second dose. The sample in question was peripheral blood, obtained 28 days after the second AZD1222 dose. The receptor was isolated from an adult who received the AZD1222 COVID-19 vaccine. The chain links TRBV30 with TRBJ1-1; the D region possibly corresponds to TRBD1 (6 bases align). Here the CDR3 is given as CAAEGGSEAFF. The sequenced DNA is TGTGCCGCCGAGGGGGGGAGCGAAGCTTTCTTT.